Listed here are 28 T cell receptor beta chains from one sample, sequenced in a study of regulatory T cells in long-lasting Graves disease. Arm-PCR with iRepertoire HTBI primers amplified the CDR3 regions for these TCR beta libraries. One entry per CDR3 protein results from TCRdb running MiXCR on the multiplex PCR reads. The table has around 240,000 distinct CDR3 sequences, 18% seen once. Time point here: newly diagnosed GD, antithyroid drugs for less than 3 months. RNA extracted from PBMCs served as the sequencing template. This same sample was also part of a study on T cells in Graves' hyperthyroidism and ophthalmopathy.

Sequencing was performed on peripheral blood mononuclear cells (PBMCs), taken at new diagnosis, from a patient treated with antithyroid drugs. These receptor sequences come from a woman aged 25-40 years with Graves disease.

This clonotype was recorded many times. The rearrangement uses TRBV9 and TRBJ2-2, with TRBD2 identical over 14 bases. The V segment lost 3 bases and the J segment 5 bases; nucleotides outside the gene matches: 15. This CDR3 is built from 20 residues. Germline V gene sequence: CDR1 SGDLS, CDR2 YYNGEE. This CDR3 reads CASSAPSLTSGGAWTGELFF. CDR3 bases: TGTGCCAGCAGCGCCCCCTCTCTGACTAGCGGGGGGGCATGGACCGGGGAGCTGTTTTTT.

This clonotype was counted many times. This chain links TRBV18 with TRBJ2-5; TRBD1 matches at 9 bases. Germline CDR1 and CDR2: KGHSH and LQKENI. There are 15 residues in the CDR3. V lost 1 base, J lost 1 base, and 1 base stayed unmatched. CDR3 nucleotides: TGTGCCAGCTCACCACACAGGGGGCCCCAAGAGACCCAGTACTTC. It codes for CASSPHRGPQETQYF. Together with reference TRBV18 and TRBJ2-5, the CDR3 gives the full variable domain: NAGVMQNPRHLVRRRGQEARLRCSPMKGHSHVYWYRQLPEEGLKFMVYLQKENIIDESGMPKERFSAEFPKEGPSILRIQQVVRGDSAAYFCASSPHRGPQETQYFGPGTRLLVL.

The rearrangement links TRBV7-9 to TRBJ1-5; 11 nucleotides line up with TRBD1. The length of the CDR3 is 17 residues. V was pared by 8 bases and J by 5 bases, with 14 bases of the junction left unmatched. Germline CDR1 reads SEHNR; CDR2 reads FQNEAQ (reference sequence). CDR3 residues: CASLRSGGQGGDQPQHF. The CDR3 DNA reads as TGTGCCAGCTTGCGTAGCGGGGGACAGGGGGGCGATCAGCCCCAGCATTTT.

This clonotype showed up many times. V gene TRBV2 combines with J gene TRBJ1-1; D unresolved. V shed 6 bases and J shed 1 base, with 18 bases lying between them. Germline CDR1 is SNHLY and CDR2 is FYNNEI. The CDR3 totals 16 residues. CDR3 sequence reads: CASRAPRGFGNTEAFF. Here the CDR3 DNA reads TGTGCCAGCAGGGCCCCCCGGGGATTCGGGAACACTGAAGCTTTCTTT.

This clonotype was counted many times. This rearrangement joins TRBV27 to TRBJ2-3, with a weak D call TRBD1 (6 bases). Germline V gene sequence: CDR1 MNHEY, CDR2 SMNVEV (reference sequence). The CDR3 is made up of 14 amino acids. V shed 3 bases and J shed 2 bases, with 9 bases lying between them. This CDR3 reads CASSLVGATDTQYF. CDR3 bases: TGTGCCAGCAGTTTGGTGGGGGCCACAGATACGCAGTATTTT.

The chain uses TRBV20-1 and TRBJ2-7; TRBD2 aligns across 7 bases. The CDR3 is 15 residues long. Per germline, CDR1 DFQATT and CDR2 SNEGSKA (reference sequence). V lost 0 bases to trimming and J lost 3 bases; unmatched junction nucleotides: 8. Here the CDR3 reads CSARDGGGSRYEQYF. The CDR3 DNA reads as TGCAGTGCTAGAGATGGCGGCGGGAGCCGCTACGAGCAGTACTTC.

There are many counts of this clonotype. This chain joins TRBV3-1 and TRBJ2-3; 7 bases line up with TRBD1. Germline CDR1 LGHDT, CDR2 YNNKEL (reference sequence). Trimming took 1 base from V and 2 from J; bases not matched to a gene: 9. The CDR3 runs 17 residues. CDR3 DNA: TGTGCCAGCAGCCAAGGAAGAAGACAGGGAATCACAGATACGCAGTATTTT. Protein sequence: CASSQGRRQGITDTQYF.

At least ten counts were recorded for this clonotype. The V gene is TRBV5-1, the J gene TRBJ1-2, with 9 bases identical to TRBD1. This CDR3 has 16 residues. The germline V gene has CDR1 SGHRS and CDR2 YFSETQ. J was trimmed by 5 bases and V by 1 base; bases with no gene match: 9. The CDR3 region has the DNA TGCGCCAGCAGCTTGTCGGAGGGACAGGGTGATTATGGCTACACCTTC. It codes for CASSLSEGQGDYGYTF. Full variable domain (rest looked up from reference TRBV5-1 and TRBJ1-2): KAGVTQTPRYLIKTRGQQVTLSCSPISGHRSVSWYQQTPGQGLQFLFEYFSETQRNKGNFPGRFSGRQFSNSRSEMNVSTLELGDSALYLCASSLSEGQGDYGYTFGSGTRLTVV.

As to this clonotype: A read error may be the cause here, since a much bigger clone is one base away. Likely a read error: the CDR3 ends without its conserved phenylalanine or tryptophan. The chain links TRBV7-6 to TRBJ1-1; D is unclear. The CDR3 totals 14 residues. V was cut by 2 bases and J by 3 bases, with 10 bases left in between. CDR1 and CDR2 from the germline V gene are SGHVS and FNYEAQ. The CDR3 DNA is TGTGCCAGCAGCTTATCGGTTTTAGACACTGAAGCTTTCCTT. Protein: CASSLSVLDTEAFL.

In regard to this clonotype: A much larger clone is a single base away; this may be a read error. The J gene is TRBJ1-6, the V gene TRBV10-3; D is undetermined. The germline V and J ends were trimmed by 5 bases and 6 bases, with 8 bases remaining between them. There are 13 residues in the CDR3. The germline V gene has CDR1 ENHRY and CDR2 SYGVKD. The CDR3 reads CAISYPSNSPLHF. The CDR3 DNA is TGTGCCATCAGTTACCCAAGTAATTCACCCCTCCACTTT.

This clonotype was seen just once. V gene TRBV3-1 combines with J gene TRBJ2-7; no firm D call. Between the trimmed V and J ends, which lost 0 bases and 3 bases, there was a span of 15 bases. This CDR3 comprises 16 residues. Germline V gives CDR1 LGHDT, CDR2 YNNKEL (reference sequence). CDR3 protein: CASSQDPPLLGYEQYF. The CDR3 DNA is TGTGCCAGCAGCCAAGATCCTCCTCTCCTTGGCTACGAGCAGTACTTC.

Turning to this clonotype: It is likely a read error: a sequence one base away is far more abundant. The CDR3 carries no conserved terminal phenylalanine or tryptophan, so it likely arises from a read error. The chain recombines TRBV20-1 with TRBJ2-1; TRBD1 matches 7 bases. The DNA end is a closer match to TRBJ2-5, so the J assignment may be wrong. This CDR3 has 15 residues. Germline V gives CDR1 DFQATT, CDR2 SNEGSKA (reference sequence). In DNA, the CDR3 is TGCAGTGCTAGAGATCCCAGCAGGGGGCAAGAGACCCAGTACATC. Residues: CSARDPSRGQETQYI.

Many counts were recorded for this clonotype. This sequence joins TRBV20-1 and TRBJ1-6; the D gene is possibly TRBD1 (5 bases). Trimming removed 1 base from V and 7 bases from J, with 11 bases in between. The CDR3 is 14 residues long. Germline V lookup: CDR1 DFQATT, CDR2 SNEGSKA (reference sequence). CDR3 in DNA: TGCAGTGCTAGAGTTGACAGTTACAATTCACCCCTCCACTTT. Residues: CSARVDSYNSPLHF.

There are a few counts of this clonotype. This sequence joins TRBV6-1 and TRBJ1-4; 7 bases fit TRBD1. The CDR3 is 15 residues long. The ends lost 2 bases at V and 7 bases at J; junction bases unmatched: 7. Per germline, CDR1 MNHNS and CDR2 SASEGT. CDR3 bases: TGTGCCAGCAGTGAAACGAGGGGGCGGAGTGAAAAACTGTTTTTT. It encodes CASSETRGRSEKLFF.

The chain has TRBV28 and TRBJ2-7; 8 nucleotides agree with TRBD1. With V trimmed by 8 bases and J by 5 bases, 8 bases remained unmatched. In germline, CDR1 is MDHEN, CDR2 SYDVKM. The CDR3 totals 13 residues. Here the CDR3 DNA reads TGTGCCAGCGGCACAGGGGGGCTCAACGAGCAGTACTTC. Encoded protein: CASGTGGLNEQYF. Full variable domain (rest looked up from reference TRBV28 and TRBJ2-7): DVKVTQSSRYLVKRTGEKVFLECVQDMDHENMFWYRQDPGLGLRLIYFSYDVKMKEKGDIPEGYSVSREKKERFSLILESASTNQTSMYLCASGTGGLNEQYFGPGTRLTVT.

This clonotype was observed at least ten times. This rearrangement joins TRBV10-3 to TRBJ2-1; D tentatively fits TRBD1 or TRBD2 (5 bases each). CDR3 length: 13 residues. Trimming removed 0 bases from V and 8 bases from J, with 8 bases in between. From germline, CDR1 is ENHRY and CDR2 SYGVKD. The DNA of the CDR3 is TGTGCCATCAGTGAGTCAGGGGACCATGAGCAGTTCTTC. This encodes CAISESGDHEQFF.

This clonotype was detected many times. The J gene is TRBJ1-2, the V gene TRBV20-1, with a tentative D call TRBD1 (6 bases). Trimming took off 6 bases at V and 8 bases at J, with 37 bases between the two ends. Germline values: CDR1 DFQATT, CDR2 SNEGSKA (reference sequence). CDR3 length equals 19 residues. CDR3: CSAQLPRGKSLGQGYGYTF. The DNA of the CDR3 is TGCAGTGCCCAACTACCTAGGGGGAAATCCCTTGGGCAGGGCTACGGCTACACCTTC.

V and J are TRBV5-1 and TRBJ1-1; TRBD1 might be the D (6 bases). The germline CDR1 and CDR2 sequences are SGHRS and YFSETQ. Trimming left V 4 bases short and J 2 bases short, with 15 bases between. CDR3 size: 15 residues. The CDR3, as DNA: TGCGCCAGCAGCCTTAATACAGGGAGTAACACTGAAGCTTTCTTT. It codes for CASSLNTGSNTEAFF.

The V call is TRBV7-9, the J call TRBJ1-5, with TRBD1 identical over 10 bases. Germline V gene lookup returns CDR1 SEHNR and CDR2 FQNEAQ (reference sequence). The CDR3 consists of 14 residues. With 4 bases clipped from V and 7 bases from J, the junction kept 4 bases outside the gene matches. The CDR3 DNA reads as TGTGCCAGCAGCTCGACAGGGGGCGGACAGCCCCAGCATTTT. It specifies CASSSTGGGQPQHF.

This clonotype was seen a few times. The V call is TRBV11-1, the J call TRBJ1-2; TRBD1 might be the D (5 bases). The CDR3 is 16 amino acids. Germline CDR1 SGHAT, CDR2 FQDESV (reference sequence). V was clipped by 0 bases and J by 8 bases, with 19 bases between them. CDR3 coding DNA: TGTGCCAGCAGCTTAGCTAAAAACGACGGCGGGGGAGGCTACACCTTC. Amino acid sequence: CASSLAKNDGGGGYTF.

This clonotype was counted ten times or more. CDR3 protein: CASSHGTGGKKVYEQYF. The DNA of the CDR3 is TGCGCCAGCAGCCATGGCACAGGGGGCAAGAAGGTTTACGAGCAGTACTTC. The chain uses TRBV4-1 and TRBJ2-7; 9 nucleotides align to TRBD1. CDR1 is MGHRA and CDR2 is YSYEKL in the germline V gene. The J segment lost 4 bases and the V segment lost 3 bases, leaving 13 bases of the junction unmatched. This CDR3 contains 17 residues.

This clonotype was counted a few times. A much larger clone lies one base from this, so it may be a read error. The gene calls are TRBV27 and TRBJ1-5, with TRBD1 as a possible D gene (5 bases). The CDR3 extends over 14 amino acids. V dropped 3 bases and J dropped 5 bases, with 11 bases sitting between them. CDR1 and CDR2 (germline): MNHEY, SMNVEV (reference sequence). CDR3 protein: CASSLGLRDQPQHF. The CDR3 DNA reads as TGTGCCAGCAGTTTGGGACTAAGGGATCAGCCCCAGCATTTT.

The sample holds many counts of this clonotype. This chain uses TRBV6-2 or TRBV6-3 with TRBJ2-3, with TRBD2 as a possible D gene (7 bases). The V end was cut by 5 bases, the J end by 4 bases, with 19 bases between. Germline V CDR1 and CDR2: MNHEY, SVGEGT. The CDR3 has 16 residues. CDR3 sequence (DNA): TGTGCCAGCAGTGTCCTAGGGGGGGGCCGTCCAGATACGCAGTATTTT. Translating it yields CASSVLGGGRPDTQYF.

This clonotype was observed a few times. The CDR3 is CASSPLTRGSTDTQYF. CDR3 coding DNA: TGTGCCAGCAGTCCACTCACGAGGGGATCCACAGATACGCAGTATTTT. This chain links TRBV25-1 with TRBJ2-3; D may correspond to TRBD1 or TRBD2 (5 bases each). Germline values: CDR1 MGHDK, CDR2 SYGVNS. The V gene lost 5 bases and the J gene lost 2 bases, with 17 bases spanning the gap. CDR3 length: 16 residues.

This clonotype occurred many times. The chain recombines TRBV9 with TRBJ2-2, with D unresolved. The CDR3 has 15 amino acids. Germline CDR1 and CDR2: SGDLS and YYNGEE. The ends were cut back, 1 base at V and 2 bases at J, with 9 bases in the middle. CDR3 sequence: CASSVSPTNTGELFF. The CDR3 DNA reads as TGTGCCAGCAGCGTATCTCCCACTAACACCGGGGAGCTGTTTTTT.

This clonotype was recorded many times. Mismatch with germline at one junction end may stem from a read error. The chain combines TRBV5-5 with TRBJ1-1; no definite D call. Germline V gives CDR1 SGHKS, CDR2 YYEKEE (reference sequence). The CDR3 spans 14 residues. In DNA form, the CDR3 reads TGCGCCAGCAGCGCAAGAGATTCCCGCACTGAAGCTTTCTTT. Its translation is CASSARDSRTEAFF.

Ten or more counts support this clonotype. This rearrangement joins TRBV6-1 to TRBJ2-2, with D unresolved. The CDR3 has 13 residues. Trimming took off 6 bases at V and 4 bases at J, with 9 bases between the two ends. Germline assignment: CDR1 MNHNS and CDR2 SASEGT. The CDR3 DNA reads as TGTGCCAGCAGGAGTATGTCCACCGGGGAGCTGTTTTTT. Protein product: CASRSMSTGELFF.

Ten or more counts support this clonotype. The rearrangement links TRBV2 to TRBJ1-2, with D unresolved. The CDR3 covers 14 residues. Germline V gene lookup returns CDR1 SNHLY and CDR2 FYNNEI. V was clipped by 2 bases and J by 5 bases, with 12 bases between them. CDR3 coding DNA: TGTGCCAGCAGTGAATCTAAGGTCCGATATGGCTACACCTTC. The encoded protein is CASSESKVRYGYTF.